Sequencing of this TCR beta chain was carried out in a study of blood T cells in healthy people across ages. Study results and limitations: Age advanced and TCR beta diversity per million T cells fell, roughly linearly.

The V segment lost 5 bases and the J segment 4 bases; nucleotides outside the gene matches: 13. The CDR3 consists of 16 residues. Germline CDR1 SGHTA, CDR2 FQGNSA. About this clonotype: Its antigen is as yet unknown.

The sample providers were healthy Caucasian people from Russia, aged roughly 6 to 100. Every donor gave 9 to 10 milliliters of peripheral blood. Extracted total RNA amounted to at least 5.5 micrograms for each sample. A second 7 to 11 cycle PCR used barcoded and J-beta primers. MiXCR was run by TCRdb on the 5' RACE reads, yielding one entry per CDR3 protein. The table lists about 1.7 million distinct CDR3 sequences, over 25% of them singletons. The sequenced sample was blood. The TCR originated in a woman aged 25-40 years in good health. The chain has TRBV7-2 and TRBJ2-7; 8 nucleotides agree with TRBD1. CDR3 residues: CASSPRTGLSPYEQYF. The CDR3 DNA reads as TGTGCCAGCAGCCCGCGGACAGGGCTGTCCCCGTACGAGCAGTACTTC.